These 8 T cell receptor beta chains were sequenced from one sample in a study of cytomegalovirus exposure and HLA in healthy donors. Using immunoSEQ multiplex PCR, the repertoire was profiled, and TCRdb retains in-frame clones only, with some absent. Here the sample spans 100,000 to 150,000 clones, over 90% being singletons. Sequencing was done on a sample of PBMCs. The source of these receptors is a woman aged 18-29 years in good health and CMV-seronegative.

A word on this clone: Sequence at one end of the junction differs from germline and may be a read error. This chain uses TRBV7-7 with TRBJ2-5, with 7 bases fitting TRBD1. There are 13 residues in the CDR3. The germline V gene has CDR1 SSHAT and CDR2 FNYEAQ (reference sequence). In nucleotides, the CDR3 is TGTGCTAGCAGCCCGGACAGGAGGGAGACCCAGTACTTC. Protein: CASSPDRRETQYF.

This chain uses TRBV9 with TRBJ1-2, with 10 bases matching TRBD1. This CDR3 contains 16 residues. CDR1 is SGDLS and CDR2 is YYNGEE in the germline V gene. V shed 0 bases and J 7 bases; nucleotides not matched to a gene: 9. As DNA, the CDR3 is TGTGCCAGCAGCGTAGCGGCGGGGGGACAGGGGATTGGCTACACCTTC. Its protein product is CASSVAAGGQGIGYTF.

This rearrangement joins TRBV18 to TRBJ1-5; D not certain. The germline gives CDR1 KGHSH, CDR2 LQKENI. CDR3 length equals 14 residues. V lost 5 bases, J lost 5 bases, and 13 bases lay in between. CDR3 sequence (DNA): TGTGCCAGCTCATCTATAAGTCTTGATCAGCCCCAGCATTTT. Translating it yields CASSSISLDQPQHF.

The chain carries TRBV30 and TRBJ1-4, with D possibly TRBD1 on 5 matching bases. With 6 bases removed from V and 6 bases from J, the gap between germline ends came to 17 bases. Germline V gene lookup returns CDR1 GTSNPN and CDR2 SVGIG (reference sequence). The CDR3 extends over 14 amino acids. The CDR3 region is CACSPPGLDEKLFF. Here the CDR3 DNA reads TGTGCCTGTTCGCCTCCGGGACTGGATGAAAAACTGTTTTTT.

The CDR3 is CASSVESGSSYEQYF. The CDR3 DNA sequence: TGTGCCAGCAGCGTAGAGAGCGGGAGCTCCTACGAGCAGTACTTC. The chain carries TRBV9 and TRBJ2-7; 8 nucleotides line up with TRBD2. The ends lost 0 bases at V and 0 bases at J; junction bases unmatched: 2. The CDR3 runs 15 residues. Per the germline V gene, CDR1 is SGDLS and CDR2 is YYNGEE.

This clone was seen once. The chain combines TRBV27 with TRBJ1-1, with TRBD1 identical over 7 bases. The trim removed 5 bases at V and 4 bases at J, leaving 10 bases unmatched. The germline CDR1 and CDR2 sequences are MNHEY and SMNVEV (reference sequence). This CDR3 spans 15 amino acids. CDR3: CASSPRQGLLTEAFF. The CDR3 DNA is TGTGCCAGCAGTCCCCGACAGGGACTCCTCACTGAAGCTTTCTTT.

The chain has TRBV5-1 and TRBJ2-1, with 9 bases lining up with TRBD2. Per germline, CDR1 SGHRS and CDR2 YFSETQ. After removal of 4 bases from V and 7 bases from J, the junction contained 15 bases not matched to a gene. This CDR3 region has 17 residues. The CDR3 sequence: CASSPGAIAGAINEQFF. The CDR3 DNA reads TGCGCCAGCAGCCCCGGGGCTATAGCGGGGGCGATTAATGAGCAGTTCTTC.

This chain uses TRBV14 with TRBJ1-1, with unresolved D. V lost 5 bases, J lost 1 base, and 11 bases lay in between. The length of the CDR3 is 14 residues. CDR1 is SGHDN, CDR2 FVKESK, per germline. Here the CDR3 reads CASSFIAGNTEAFF. The CDR3, as DNA: TGTGCCAGCAGCTTTATAGCTGGGAACACTGAAGCTTTCTTT.